The sequence of this T cell receptor beta chain was determined in a study of T cells in localized non-small cell lung cancer. Study-wide points: The study linked higher blood T cell density to longer overall survival. The greatest T cell clonality was found in uninvolved adjacent lung (higher than in tumor).

This clone was seen a handful of times. The antigen is not known. Germline CDR1 SGHRS, CDR2 YFSETQ. V was pared by 0 bases and J by 5 bases, with 18 bases between. The CDR3 runs 16 residues. Profiling relied on immunoSEQ multiplex PCR, and the TCRdb table lists in-frame clones only, not all of them. The sample lists tens of thousands of clones; approximately 90% were seen once. This sample comprised peripheral blood, obtained before any cancer treatment. This rearrangement joins TRBV5-1 to TRBJ2-7; D unresolved. The source is a male donor aged 60 or older with stage III lung adenocarcinoma. The CDR3 DNA follows: TGCGCCAGCAGCTTGGCGGAAGGGTTGTTGAAGAACGAGCAGTACTTC. This translates into CASSLAEGLLKNEQYF. The variable domain in full, with the rest retrieved from reference TRBV5-1 and TRBJ2-7, is KAGVTQTPRYLIKTRGQQVTLSCSPISGHRSVSWYQQTPGQGLQFLFEYFSETQRNKGNFPGRFSGRQFSNSRSEMNVSTLELGDSALYLCASSLAEGLLKNEQYFGPGTRLTVT.